The rows below give T cell receptor beta chains drawn from one sample of a study of STAT3 mutations in large granular lymphocyte leukemia. Only in-frame clones appear in the TCRdb table, and some are missing; sequencing was by immunoSEQ multiplex PCR. The table lists fewer than 4,500 clones, approximately 50% of them singletons, with around three fifths in the top ten. The sequencing sample was made of peripheral blood mononuclear cells. The receptors were gathered from a male patient between 50 and 60 years old with T-cell large granular lymphocyte leukemia. Some clones in this sample may be carry-over from other donors' samples. The CDR3 runs from the conserved cysteine through the conserved F or W. Each record gives: clone size, D gene, V gene, J gene, CDR3 DNA, CDR3 protein. The D gene is left open where the match is weak. For some rows the clone size is stated as once, few or many, or as a class when expanded; others skip it.

>.|.|TRBV30|TRBJ1-1
TGTGCCTGGGGGGGCGCAGGGGCTTTCTTT
CAWGGAGAFF
>.|.|TRBV2|TRBJ1-5
TGTGCCAGCCGTGAGGGGTATAGCAATCAGCCCCAGCATTTT
CASREGYSNQPQHF
>few|.|TRBV7-7|TRBJ2-7
TGTGCCAGCAGCCCCGGGACTCCCGCCGAGCAGTACTTC
CASSPGTPAEQYF
>.|TRBD1|TRBV7-2|TRBJ1-2
TGTGCCAGCAGCCGGGACAGCCTCTATGGCTACACCTTC
CASSRDSLYGYTF
>.|.|TRBV5-1|TRBJ1-2
TGCGCCAGCAGCAGACACAGGTATGGTGGCTACACCTTC
CASSRHRYGGYTF
>.|.|TRBV7-9|TRBJ2-7
TGTGCCAGCAGCTTAGTGAACAGGGTCTACGAGCAGTACTTC
CASSLVNRVYEQYF
>.|TRBD1|TRBV18|TRBJ2-7
TGTGCCAGCTCACCACCGAGTCCAGGGGGCACCTACGAGCAGTACTTC
CASSPPSPGGTYEQYF
>.|TRBD2|TRBV5-1|TRBJ2-1
TGCGCCAGCAGCTTTGGCGGGAGAGGTTCAGGTGAGCAGTTCTTC
CASSFGGRGSGEQFF
>.|.|TRBV29-1|TRBJ1-2
TGCAGCGTCAACTTGGACAGATTAAACCTGAACTATGGCTACACCTTC
CSVNLDRLNLNYGYTF
>.|.|TRBV5-4|TRBJ2-7
TGTGCCAGCAGCCTGGCTGGAGGGAACGAGCAGTACTTC
CASSLAGGNEQYF
>.|.|TRBV18|TRBJ2-7
TGTGCCAGCTCGGGAGACCACGAGCAGTACTTC
CASSGDHEQYF
>once|.|TRBV18|TRBJ1-1
TGTGCCAGCTCAAGCGACAGGAACACTGAAGCTTTCTTT
CASSSDRNTEAFF
>few|.|TRBV7-8|TRBJ1-1
TGTGCCAGCAGCTTAATCAGGGTCACTGAAGCTTTCTTT
CASSLIRVTEAFF
>.|TRBD2|TRBV13|TRBJ2-2
TGTGCCAGCAGCACCCTAGCGGGAGAGGTTAACACCGGGGAGCTGTTTTTT
CASSTLAGEVNTGELFF
>.|TRBD1|TRBV10-1|TRBJ2-7
TGCGCCAGCAGTGAGCCAGGGGGCCAGGGAGAGCAGTACTTC
CASSEPGGQGEQYF
>.|.|TRBV6-1|TRBJ1-4
TGTGCCAGCAGTGAAGCGGGCCGTGGTGAAAAACTGTTTTTT
CASSEAGRGEKLFF
>.|.|TRBV5-1|TRBJ2-3
TGCGCCAGCAGCTTTGGCGCAGATACGCAGTATTTT
CASSFGADTQYF
>few|.|TRBV7-9|TRBJ2-1
TGTGCCAGCAGCAAACAGGGCGGGAGCATCGGGGATGAGCAGTTCTTC
CASSKQGGSIGDEQFF
>.|.|TRBV29-1|TRBJ1-1
TGCAGCGTTTGGGACGGGAACACTGAAGCTTTCTTT
CSVWDGNTEAFF
>once|.|TRBV30|TRBJ1-5
TGTGCCTGGAGTGCAGGCGGGGCTCTAAATCAGCCCCAGCATTTT
CAWSAGGALNQPQHF
>.|.|TRBV27|TRBJ2-5
TGTGCCAGCAGGGGGACGGCCCAAGAGACCCAGTACTTC
CASRGTAQETQYF
>.|.|TRBV30|TRBJ2-1
TGTGCCTGGAGTGTTCTATCAAATGAGCAGTTCTTC
CAWSVLSNEQFF
>.|.|TRBV5-4|TRBJ2-5
TGTGCCAGCAGGGTAGATGGCTTTCAAGAGACCCAGTACTTC
CASRVDGFQETQYF
>.|.|TRBV30|TRBJ1-3
TGTGCCTGGAGTGGAGGGGGACTCAGAAACACCATATATTTT
CAWSGGGLRNTIYF
>few|.|TRBV19|TRBJ1-2
TGTGCCAGTAGTATCCCAGGGACGGCCTATGGCTACACCTTC
CASSIPGTAYGYTF
>.|.|TRBV30|TRBJ2-3
TGTGCTTCCGGGACTTACACAGATACGCAGTATTTT
CASGTYTDTQYF
>few|.|TRBV7-6|TRBJ1-5
TGTGCCAGCAGCTTAGTGGCTAGTGGGCCCCAGCATTTT
CASSLVASGPQHF
>.|TRBD1|TRBV9|TRBJ1-5
TGTGCCAGCAGCCATCAAACAGGACAGGGGAGCAATCAGCCCCAGCATTTT
CASSHQTGQGSNQPQHF
>.|TRBD1|TRBV5-1|TRBJ2-1
TGCGCCAGCAGACGGGACAGCCTCAATGAGCAGTTCTTC
CASRRDSLNEQFF
>.|.|TRBV18|TRBJ1-1
TGTGCCAGCTCACCTTTGGTGGGGGGCATGAACACTGAAGCTTTCTTT
CASSPLVGGMNTEAFF
>.|TRBD1|TRBV7-9|TRBJ1-3
TGTGCCAGCAGCTTAGACAGGGGGGAAGGTCATTTT
CASSLDRGEGHF
>.|TRBD1|TRBV7-2|TRBJ1-2
TGTGCCAGCAGCTTCTCAGGGGGCGGCGGCTACACCTTC
CASSFSGGGGYTF
>few|.|TRBV5-1|TRBJ1-2
TGCGCCAGCAGCTCGGGTGGCAGTTACAATAAAGGCTACACCTTC
CASSSGGSYNKGYTF
>.|.|TRBV5-1|TRBJ1-3
TGCGCCAGCAGCTTGGAACTGAACTCTGGAAACACCATATATTTT
CASSLELNSGNTIYF
>.|.|TRBV7-2|TRBJ2-1
TGTGCCAGCAGCTCCTATCACGAGCAGTTCTTC
CASSSYHEQFF
>few|.|TRBV4-1|TRBJ1-5
TGCGCCAGCAGCCAAGGGGACCCCGGTCAGCCCCAGCATTTT
CASSQGDPGQPQHF
>.|TRBD1|TRBV5-6|TRBJ1-2
TGTGCCAGCACCTGGACAGGGCCAGACTATGGCTACACCTTC
CASTWTGPDYGYTF
>few|.|TRBV7-9|TRBJ2-3
TGTGCCAGCAGCCGGACGGCAGATACGCAGTATTTT
CASSRTADTQYF
>few|.|TRBV7-9|TRBJ2-3
TGTGCCAGCAGTCCAATTTCGGATACGCAGTATTTT
CASSPISDTQYF
>.|.|TRBV5-6|TRBJ2-7
TGTGCCAGCAGCGCAGGTGGCTACGAGCAGTACTTC
CASSAGGYEQYF
>.|.|TRBV30|TRBJ1-5
TGTGCCTGGACTATGGGCAATCAGCCCCAGCATTTT
CAWTMGNQPQHF